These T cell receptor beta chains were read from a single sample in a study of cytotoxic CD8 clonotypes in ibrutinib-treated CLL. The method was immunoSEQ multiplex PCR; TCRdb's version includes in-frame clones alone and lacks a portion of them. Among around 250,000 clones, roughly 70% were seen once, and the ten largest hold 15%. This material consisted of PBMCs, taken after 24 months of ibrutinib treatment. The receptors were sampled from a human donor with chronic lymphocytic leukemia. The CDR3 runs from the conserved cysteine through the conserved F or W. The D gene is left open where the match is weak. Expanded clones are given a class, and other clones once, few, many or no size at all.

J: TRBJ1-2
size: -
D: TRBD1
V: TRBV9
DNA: TGTGCCAGCAGCGTGAGCCGGGACAGGGAGGAGATGGTCTATGGCTACACCTTC
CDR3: CASSVSRDREEMVYGYTF

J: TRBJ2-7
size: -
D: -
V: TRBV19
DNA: TGTGCCAGTAGTATTGGGCGGCAGAGTACCTACGAGCAGTACTTC
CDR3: CASSIGRQSTYEQYF

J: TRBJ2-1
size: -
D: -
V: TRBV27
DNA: TGTGCCAGCACCGGGGCAAGGTCCTACAATGAGCAGTTCTTC
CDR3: CASTGARSYNEQFF

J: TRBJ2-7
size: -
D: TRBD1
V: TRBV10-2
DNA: TGCGCCAGCAGTTCAGTCCGGGACAGGGACTACGAGCAGTACTTC
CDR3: CASSSVRDRDYEQYF

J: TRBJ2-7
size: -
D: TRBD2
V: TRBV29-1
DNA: TGCAGCGTGGGGCGGGGAGGGCGAGAGCAGTACTTC
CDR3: CSVGRGGREQYF

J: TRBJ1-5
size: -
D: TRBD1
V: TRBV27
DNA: TGTGCCAGCAGTGGTCAGGGGGGGCGCAGCAATCAGCCCCAGCATTTT
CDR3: CASSGQGGRSNQPQHF

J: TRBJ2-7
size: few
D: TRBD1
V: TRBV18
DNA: TGTGCCAGCTCAACCGACAGGGGAACTTACGAGCAGTACTTC
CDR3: CASSTDRGTYEQYF

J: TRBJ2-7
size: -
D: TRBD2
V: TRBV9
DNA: TGTGCCAGCAGCAGGACTAGCGGATCCTACGAGCAGTACTTC
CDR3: CASSRTSGSYEQYF

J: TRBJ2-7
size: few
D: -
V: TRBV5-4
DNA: TGTGCCAGCAGCTTGGGGCAGGGTGTGACCTACGAGCAGTACTTC
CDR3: CASSLGQGVTYEQYF

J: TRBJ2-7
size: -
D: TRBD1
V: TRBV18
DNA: TGTGCCAGCTCACCATTCGGGACAGGCCCCTACGAGCAGTACTTC
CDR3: CASSPFGTGPYEQYF

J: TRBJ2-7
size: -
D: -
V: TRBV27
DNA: TGTGCCAGCAGTTCCCTTAACTGGTACGAGCAGTACTTC
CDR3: CASSSLNWYEQYF

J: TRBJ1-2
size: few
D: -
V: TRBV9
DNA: TGTGCCAGCAGCCCGGGGAGGGTAGGGCCCCAAAACTATGGCTACACCTTC
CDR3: CASSPGRVGPQNYGYTF

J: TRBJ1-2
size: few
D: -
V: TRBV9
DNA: TGTGCCAGCAGCGAAATCGGAGGAGGCTACACCTTC
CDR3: CASSEIGGGYTF

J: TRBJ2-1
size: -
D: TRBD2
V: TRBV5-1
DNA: TGCGCCAGCAGCTTTGGAGTAGCGGGACACTCCTACAATGAGCAGTTCTTC
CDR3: CASSFGVAGHSYNEQFF

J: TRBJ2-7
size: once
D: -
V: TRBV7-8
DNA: TGTGCCAGCAGCACGGTCTCCGGCGAGCAGTACTTC
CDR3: CASSTVSGEQYF

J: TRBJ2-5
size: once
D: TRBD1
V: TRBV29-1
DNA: TGCAGCGCCCAGGGGGTCGGACAGACCCAGTACTTC
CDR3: CSAQGVGQTQYF

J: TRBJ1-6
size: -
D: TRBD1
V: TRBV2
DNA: TGTGCCAGCGAGCCCGGGACAGGGGGGACACCCCTCCACTTT
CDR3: CASEPGTGGTPLHF

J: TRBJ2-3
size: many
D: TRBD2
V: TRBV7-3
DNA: TGTGCCAGCAGCTTAGCGGGAGGGCCCACAGATACGCAGTATTTT
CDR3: CASSLAGGPTDTQYF

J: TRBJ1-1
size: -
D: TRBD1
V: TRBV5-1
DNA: TGCGCCAGCATTGGTAGCGGCAGGGGGTTGAGGACTGAAGCTTTCTTT
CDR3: CASIGSGRGLRTEAFF

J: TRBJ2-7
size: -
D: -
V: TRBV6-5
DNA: TGTGCCAGCAGTCCCCGAGCCTTTCACGAGCAGTACTTC
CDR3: CASSPRAFHEQYF

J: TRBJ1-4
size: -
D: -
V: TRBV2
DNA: TGTGCCAGCAGTGAAAAGTCCCTGGAGGGTGAAAAACTGTTTTTT
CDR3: CASSEKSLEGEKLFF

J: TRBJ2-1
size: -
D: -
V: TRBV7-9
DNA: TGTGCCAGCAGCTTAGGTAGGGTCGACAATGAGCAGTTCTTC
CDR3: CASSLGRVDNEQFF

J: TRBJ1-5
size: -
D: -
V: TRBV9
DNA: TGTGCCAGCAGCGATTCAGGGACGCGAGAACAGCCCCAGCATTTT
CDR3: CASSDSGTREQPQHF

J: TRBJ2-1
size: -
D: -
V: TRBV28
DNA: TGTGCCAGCAGTTTAGCCAATCGGGGCTACAATGAGCAGTTCTTC
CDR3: CASSLANRGYNEQFF

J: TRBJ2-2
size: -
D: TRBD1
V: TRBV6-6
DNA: TGTGCCAGCAGTAGACTACCGGGACAGGGTACCGGGGAGCTGTTTTTT
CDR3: CASSRLPGQGTGELFF

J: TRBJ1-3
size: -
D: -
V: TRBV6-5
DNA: TGTGCCAGCAGTTGGTCCCCGGGAAACACCATATATTTT
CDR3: CASSWSPGNTIYF

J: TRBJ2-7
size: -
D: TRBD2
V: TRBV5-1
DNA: TGCGCCAGCAGCCCCAGCGGGGTAACCTACGAGCAGTACTTC
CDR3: CASSPSGVTYEQYF

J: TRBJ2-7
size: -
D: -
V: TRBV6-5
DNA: TGTGCCAGCAGCGAGGGCGAGAGGCGCGAGCAGTACTTC
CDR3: CASSEGERREQYF

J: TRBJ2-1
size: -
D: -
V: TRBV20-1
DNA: TGCAGTGAGGGTGGTAATGAGCAGTTCTTC
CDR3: CSEGGNEQFF

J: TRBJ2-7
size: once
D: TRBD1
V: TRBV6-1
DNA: TGTGCCAGCAGTGAAGTGGGACAGGGACGGTACGAGCAGTACTTC
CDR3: CASSEVGQGRYEQYF

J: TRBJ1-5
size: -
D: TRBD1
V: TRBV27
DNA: TGTGCCAGCAGTTTACTCCAAGGGGGCTTCCAGCATTTT
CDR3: CASSLLQGGFQHF

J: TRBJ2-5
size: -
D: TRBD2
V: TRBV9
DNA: TGTGCCAGCAGCGTATTGTCGGGAGGGCAAGAGACCCAGTACTTC
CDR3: CASSVLSGGQETQYF

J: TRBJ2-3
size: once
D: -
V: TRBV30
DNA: TGTGCCTGGAGTAGCCCCCTACTAGCCGCCTTCACAGATACGCAGTATTTT
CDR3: CAWSSPLLAAFTDTQYF

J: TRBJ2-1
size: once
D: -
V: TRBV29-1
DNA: TGCAGCGTTGAAGATAATAGTGAGCAGTTCTTC
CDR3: CSVEDNSEQFF

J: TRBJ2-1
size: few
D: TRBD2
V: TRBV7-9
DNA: TGTGCCAGCAGCCCGCGGACTAGATATGAGCAGTTCTTC
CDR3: CASSPRTRYEQFF

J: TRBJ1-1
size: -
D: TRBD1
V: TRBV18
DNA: TGTGCCAGCTCACTCCTTCCCGGGACAGGGCTGTTCACTGAAGCTTTCTTT
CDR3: CASSLLPGTGLFTEAFF

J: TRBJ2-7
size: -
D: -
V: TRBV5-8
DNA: TGTGCCAGCAGCTCCCCTTTAATCGCCTACGAGCAGTACTTC
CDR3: CASSSPLIAYEQYF

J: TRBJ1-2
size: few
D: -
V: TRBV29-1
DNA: TGCAGCGTGGCCACGGGAATCAACTATGGCTACACCTTC
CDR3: CSVATGINYGYTF

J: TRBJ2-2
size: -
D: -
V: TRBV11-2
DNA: TGTGCCAGCAGTACTAGCATGGAAGTGGCCGGGGAGCTGTTTTTT
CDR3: CASSTSMEVAGELFF

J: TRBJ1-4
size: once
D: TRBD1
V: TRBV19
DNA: TGTGCCAGTAGTAGCGGACAGGGTAATGAAAAACTGTTTTTT
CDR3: CASSSGQGNEKLFF

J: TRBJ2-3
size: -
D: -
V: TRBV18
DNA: TGTGCCAGCTCACCGATCCCTGGCTCGTCCCAGCGCACCGACACAGATACGCAGTATTTT
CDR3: CASSPIPGSSQRTDTDTQYF

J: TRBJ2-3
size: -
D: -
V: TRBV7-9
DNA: TGTGCCAGCAGCTTGCAAGGGGCGAGCACAGATACGCAGTATTTT
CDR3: CASSLQGASTDTQYF

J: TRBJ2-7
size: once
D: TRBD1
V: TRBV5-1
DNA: TGCGCCAGTCAACAGGGGGCCAGGGACGAGCAGTACTTC
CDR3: CASQQGARDEQYF

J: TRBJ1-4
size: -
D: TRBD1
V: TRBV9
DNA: TGTGCCAACAGCACCCGGGACAGGTCCCATGAAAAACTGTTTTTT
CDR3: CANSTRDRSHEKLFF

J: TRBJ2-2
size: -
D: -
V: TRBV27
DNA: TGTGCCAGCAGTTCATACGGATTGGGCGGGGAGCTGTTTTTT
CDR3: CASSSYGLGGELFF

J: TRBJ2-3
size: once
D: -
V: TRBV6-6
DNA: TGTGCCAGCTCAAAAGATACGCAGTATTTT
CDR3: CASSKDTQYF

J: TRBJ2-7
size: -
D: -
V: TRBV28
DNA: TGTGCCAGCAGTCCCCCGAGAGGGCTGAGCTACGAGCAGTACTTC
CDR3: CASSPPRGLSYEQYF

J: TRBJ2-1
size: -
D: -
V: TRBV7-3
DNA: TGTGCCAGCAGCTTAAGAGGGCCTTCCTACAATGAGCAGTTCTTC
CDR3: CASSLRGPSYNEQFF

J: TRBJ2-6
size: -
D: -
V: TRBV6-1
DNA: TGTGCCAGCAGTGAAGAGGACAGTTGGCGCTCTGGGGCCAACGTCCTGACTTTC
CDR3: CASSEEDSWRSGANVLTF

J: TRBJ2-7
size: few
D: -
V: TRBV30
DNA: TGTGCCTGGAGTACGGGGCTCTCCTACGAGCAGTACTTC
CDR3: CAWSTGLSYEQYF